Below are 15 T cell receptor beta chains sequenced from a single sample in a study of blood T cell repertoires in COVID-19. Only in-frame clones appear in the TCRdb table, and some are missing; sequencing was by immunoSEQ multiplex PCR. The repertoire includes 150,000 or so clones, about 83% of them detected once, and around 13% sits in the top ten. Sample: peripheral blood. The source of these receptors is a man aged 65 to 85 who had recovered from COVID-19.

This rearrangement joins TRBV5-1 to TRBJ2-2; D might be TRBD1 (5 bases). The CDR3 has 13 amino acids. The germline V and J ends were trimmed by 5 bases and 3 bases, with 8 bases remaining between them. Germline CDR1 and CDR2: SGHRS and YFSETQ. CDR3 DNA sequence: TGCGCCAGCAGAGACAGCTACACCGGGGAGCTGTTTTTT. Translating it yields CASRDSYTGELFF.

For the CDR3, the DNA is TGTGCCAGCAGCTTCAGGGCAACTAATGAAAAACTGTTTTTT. Translating gives CASSFRATNEKLFF. The V and J genes are TRBV5-6 and TRBJ1-4; TRBD1 might be the D (5 bases). Per the germline V gene, CDR1 is SGHDT and CDR2 is YYEEEE. The CDR3 extends over 14 amino acids. Trimming took off 2 bases at V and 0 bases at J, with 5 bases between the two ends.

The chain is built from TRBV2 and TRBJ2-7; 7 nucleotides align to TRBD1. Germline CDR1 reads SNHLY; CDR2 reads FYNNEI. V gave up 8 bases and J gave up 4 bases; unmatched junction bases: 5. The CDR3 totals 12 residues. The CDR3 nucleotides are TGTGCCAGCGGTAACAGGGGTTACGAGCAGTACTTC. Its translation is CASGNRGYEQYF.

The J gene is TRBJ2-1, the V gene TRBV9; D possibly corresponds to TRBD1 (5 bases). V shed 3 bases and J shed 6 bases, with 10 bases lying between them. CDR3 length equals 13 residues. From germline, CDR1 is SGDLS and CDR2 YYNGEE. CDR3 amino acids: CASSAGAANEQFF. In DNA, the CDR3 is TGTGCCAGCAGCGCTGGGGCGGCCAATGAGCAGTTCTTC.

V gene TRBV11-2 combines with J gene TRBJ2-1, with D possibly being TRBD2 (5 bases). The CDR3 is 14 residues long. The V and J ends lost 5 bases and 3 bases respectively, with 11 bases between them. Germline V gene data show CDR1 as SGHAT and CDR2 as FQNNGV. CDR3 in DNA: TGTGCCAGCAGCCCCGAGGGTGTCTACAATGAGCAGTTCTTC. It translates to CASSPEGVYNEQFF.

The gene calls are TRBV10-3 and TRBJ1-1; TRBD1 aligns across 9 bases. Germline V lookup: CDR1 ENHRY, CDR2 SYGVKD. V trimming: 2 bases; J trimming: 3 bases; junction bases outside the gene matches: 4. This CDR3 contains 15 residues. CDR3 in DNA: TGTGCCATCAGTGAGGGGGGACAGGGCGACACTGAAGCTTTCTTT. This encodes CAISEGGQGDTEAFF.

This clone occurred a few times. The junction differs from germline at one of its ends, possibly a read error. Other DNA sequences in this specimen translate into the identical CDR3. This chain uses TRBV7-7 with TRBJ2-2, with 11 bases that match TRBD1. The length of the CDR3 is 18 residues. The germline CDR1 and CDR2 sequences are SSHAT and FNYEAQ (reference sequence). CDR3 region: CASSPGQGALVGTGELFF. CDR3 nucleotide sequence: TGTGCTAGCAGCCCAGGACAGGGGGCGCTTGTTGGCACCGGGGAGCTGTTTTTT.

In the case of this clone: No conserved phenylalanine or tryptophan ends this CDR3, so it is likely a read error. Because the CDR3's place on the DNA is in doubt, the DNA is left out and the CDR3 is given as listed by TCRdb. CDR3 sequence: CASSQGAAGVSL. The chain couples TRBV3-1 (or the pseudogene TRBV3-2) to TRBJ2-7; TRBD2, the table's D call, was not compared with the DNA. From its first to its last residue, the CDR3 has 12 amino acids. CDR1 LGHDT and CDR2 YNNKEL come from the germline V gene (reference sequence).

This chain links TRBV5-4 with TRBJ1-4; possibly TRBD1 for D (6 bases). This CDR3 comprises 14 residues. Germline loops: CDR1 SGHNT, CDR2 YYREEE (reference sequence). V was clipped by 2 bases and J by 2 bases, with 7 bases between them. DNA of the CDR3: TGTGCCAGCAGCTTCGGACAGACTAATGAAAAACTGTTTTTT. Translating gives CASSFGQTNEKLFF.

This clone was seen a handful of times. CDR3 region: CASSIVRSQPQHF. As DNA, the CDR3 is TGTGCCAGTAGTATCGTCAGGTCCCAGCCCCAGCATTTT. The gene calls are TRBV19 and TRBJ1-5; D remains ambiguous. Between the trimmed V and J ends, which lost 3 bases and 7 bases, there was a span of 10 bases. The CDR3 totals 13 residues. The germline CDR1 and CDR2 sequences are LNHDA and SQIVND (reference sequence).

This sequence joins TRBV20-1 and TRBJ2-3; TRBD1 matches 8 bases. J gave up 6 bases and V 3 bases, and 2 bases lay outside the gene matches. Germline CDR1 and CDR2: DFQATT and SNEGSKA (reference sequence). CDR3 length: 12 residues. CDR3 loop: CSASTGGDTQYF. CDR3 nucleotides: TGCAGTGCTAGTACAGGGGGGGATACGCAGTATTTT.

The chain is built from TRBV3-1 (or the pseudogene TRBV3-2) and TRBJ2-1; 13 nucleotides line up with TRBD2. The germline V gene has CDR1 LGHDT and CDR2 YNNKEL (reference sequence). The length of the CDR3 is 16 residues. With 3 bases clipped from V and 3 bases from J, the junction kept 2 bases outside the gene matches. In DNA form, the CDR3 reads TGTGCCAGCAGCCAGGGGACTAGCGGGGTCTACAATGAGCAGTTCTTC. It is translated as CASSQGTSGVYNEQFF.

The chain carries TRBV7-3 and TRBJ2-1; the D is unclear. V lost 6 bases to trimming and J lost 9 bases, with 15 bases between them. Germline V gene lookup returns CDR1 SGHTA and CDR2 FQGTGA. This CDR3 comprises 13 residues. The CDR3: CASSPTSTGEQFF. The CDR3 nucleotides read TGTGCCAGCAGTCCCACGAGTACCGGTGAGCAGTTCTTC.

The genes are TRBV11-2 and TRBJ1-1; D uncertain. CDR1 is SGHAT, CDR2 FQNNGV, per germline. The CDR3 covers 14 residues. Trimming removed 5 bases from V and 5 bases from J, with 15 bases in between. This CDR3 is CASSPSDWRTEAFF. The CDR3 nucleotides are TGTGCCAGCAGCCCCTCGGACTGGAGGACTGAAGCTTTCTTT.

This rearrangement joins TRBV7-2 to TRBJ2-1; TRBD2 agrees at 8 bases. The CDR3 sequence is 14 residues long. Germline assignment: CDR1 SGHTA and CDR2 FQGNSA. J was trimmed by 7 bases and V by 2 bases; bases with no gene match: 4. CDR3 nucleotides: TGTGCCAGCAGCTTAAGCGGGAGTTGGAATGAGCAGTTCTTC. Its translation is CASSLSGSWNEQFF. The full variable domain, with the rest looked up from reference TRBV7-2 and TRBJ2-1, is GAGVSQSPSNKVTEKGKDVELRCDPISGHTALYWYRQSLGQGLEFLIYFQGNSAPDKSGLPSDRFSAERTGGSVSTLTIQRTQQEDSAVYLCASSLSGSWNEQFFGPGTRLTVL.